This T cell receptor (beta chain) was sequenced for a study of blood T cell repertoires in COVID-19. Study overall: Nucleic acid was either cDNA or gDNA, and it came from T cells, B-cell-depleted T cells, or PBMCs.

This clone came up once. The V end was cut by 6 bases, the J end by 1 base, with 13 bases between. This CDR3 is 14 amino acids long. The germline gives CDR1 LNHDA, CDR2 SQIVND (reference sequence). In the authors' workflow: Amplification of reference gene primers provided the estimated nucleated cell counts. Sequencing was performed with immunoSEQ multiplex PCR; in TCRdb, only in-frame clones are kept and a portion is missing. V and J calls and clone size are copied from that table; D and trimming were computed from the DNA. The data contain fewer than 30,000 clones, approximately 89% of them singletons.

Sample: peripheral blood. The clonotype was recovered from a man aged 45-65 years with active COVID-19. The J gene is TRBJ2-7, the V gene TRBV19; D is perhaps TRBD1 (6 bases). CDR3 residues: CASSDRTISYEQYF. The CDR3 region has the DNA TGTGCCAGTAGCGACAGGACGATATCCTACGAGCAGTACTTC. The complete variable domain, with remaining parts taken from reference TRBV19 and TRBJ2-7, reads DGGITQSPKYLFRKEGQNVTLSCEQNLNHDAMYWYRQDPGQGLRLIYYSQIVNDFQKGDIAEGYSVSREKKESFPLTVTSAQKNPTAFYLCASSDRTISYEQYFGPGTRLTVT.